The T cell receptor (beta chain) described here comes from a study of T-cell reconstitution after alpha-beta-depleted transplantation in children. Study observations and caveats: After transplant, at about two months, alpha-beta T cells were reportedly derived from several hundred expanded graft clones. Recipient T cells and thymic progenitors that survived were the source of the high TCRbeta diversity seen at day 60 in some patients.

Germline loops: CDR1 ENHRY, CDR2 SYGVKD. Trimming removed 0 bases from V and 0 bases from J, with 9 bases in between. The length of the CDR3 is 17 residues. Unique molecular identifiers tagged the TCRbeta library. TCRdb re-called the PCR reads through MiXCR, storing one row per CDR3 protein. The table has a few hundred thousand distinct CDR3 sequences, 10% to 15% seen once. This clonotype has only a few counts. The target antigen is unknown. This specimen was PBMCs, mostly from graft donor cells, taken 360 days after TCRalphabeta/CD19-depleted stem cell transplant. The chain recombines TRBV10-3 with TRBJ2-6, with a possible D match to TRBD1 (6 bases). The receptor was derived from a male patient aged 10 to 17 who had a stem cell transplant for acute myeloid leukemia, so the T cells may come from the graft donor. CDR3 region: CAISESTGSSGANVLTF. DNA for the CDR3: TGTGCCATCAGTGAGTCCACAGGGAGCTCTGGGGCCAACGTCCTGACTTTC.